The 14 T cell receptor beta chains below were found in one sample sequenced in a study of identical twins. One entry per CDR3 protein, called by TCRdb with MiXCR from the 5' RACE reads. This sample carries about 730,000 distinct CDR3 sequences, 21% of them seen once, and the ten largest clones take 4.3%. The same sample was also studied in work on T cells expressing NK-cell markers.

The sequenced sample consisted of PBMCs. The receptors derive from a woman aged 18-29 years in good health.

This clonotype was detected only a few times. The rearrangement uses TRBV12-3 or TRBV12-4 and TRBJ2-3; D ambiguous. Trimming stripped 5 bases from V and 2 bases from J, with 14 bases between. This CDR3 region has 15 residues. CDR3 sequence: CASSQSLIYTDTQYF. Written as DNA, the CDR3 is TGTGCCAGCAGTCAATCCCTCATTTACACAGATACGCAGTATTTT.

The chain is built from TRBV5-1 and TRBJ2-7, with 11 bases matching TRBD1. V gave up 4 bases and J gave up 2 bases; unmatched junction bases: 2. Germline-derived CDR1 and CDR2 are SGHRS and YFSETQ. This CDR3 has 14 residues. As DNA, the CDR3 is TGCGCCAGCAGCCAGGGACAGGGGGCCTACGAGCAGTACTTC. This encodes CASSQGQGAYEQYF.

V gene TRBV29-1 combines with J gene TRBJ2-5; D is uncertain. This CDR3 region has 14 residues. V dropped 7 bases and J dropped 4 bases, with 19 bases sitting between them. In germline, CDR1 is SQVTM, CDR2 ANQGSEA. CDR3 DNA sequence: TGCAGCGCAACTACTCCGTCCCACAGAGAGACCCAGTACTTC. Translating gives CSATTPSHRETQYF. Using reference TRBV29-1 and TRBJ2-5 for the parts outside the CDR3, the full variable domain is SAVISQKPSRDICQRGTSLTIQCQVDSQVTMMFWYRQQPGQSLTLIATANQGSEATYESGFVIDKFPISRPNLTFSTLTVSNMSPEDSSIYLCSATTPSHRETQYFGPGTRLLVL.

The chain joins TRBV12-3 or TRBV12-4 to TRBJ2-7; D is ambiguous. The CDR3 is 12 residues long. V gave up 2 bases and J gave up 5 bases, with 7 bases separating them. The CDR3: CASSLYRDEQYF. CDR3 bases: TGTGCCAGCAGTTTATACCGCGACGAGCAGTACTTC.

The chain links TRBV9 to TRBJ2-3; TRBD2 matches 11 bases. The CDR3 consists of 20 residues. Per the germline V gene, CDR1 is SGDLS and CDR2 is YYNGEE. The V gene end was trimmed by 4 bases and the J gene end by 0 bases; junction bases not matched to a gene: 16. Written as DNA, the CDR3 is TGTGCCAGCAGCTTCGACCCCGGGACTAGCGGCAGGTCTAGCACAGATACGCAGTATTTT. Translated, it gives CASSFDPGTSGRSSTDTQYF.

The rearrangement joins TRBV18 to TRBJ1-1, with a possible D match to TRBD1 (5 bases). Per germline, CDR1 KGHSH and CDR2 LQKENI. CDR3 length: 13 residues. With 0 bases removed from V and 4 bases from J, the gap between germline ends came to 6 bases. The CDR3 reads CASSPPGGTEAFF. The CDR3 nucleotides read TGTGCCAGCTCACCACCCGGGGGCACTGAAGCTTTCTTT.

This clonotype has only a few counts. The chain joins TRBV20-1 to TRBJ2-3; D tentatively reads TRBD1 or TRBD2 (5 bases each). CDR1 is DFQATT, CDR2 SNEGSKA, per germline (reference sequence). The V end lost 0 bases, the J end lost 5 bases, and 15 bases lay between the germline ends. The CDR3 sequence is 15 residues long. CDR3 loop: CSARDILWDGDTQYF. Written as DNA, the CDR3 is TGCAGTGCTAGAGACATCCTGTGGGACGGAGATACGCAGTATTTT.

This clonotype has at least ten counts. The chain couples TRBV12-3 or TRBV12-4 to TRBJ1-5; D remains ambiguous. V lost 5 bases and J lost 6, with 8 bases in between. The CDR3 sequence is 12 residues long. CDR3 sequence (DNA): TGTGCCAGCAGTACCCGGAGTCAGCCCCAGCATTTT. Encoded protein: CASSTRSQPQHF.

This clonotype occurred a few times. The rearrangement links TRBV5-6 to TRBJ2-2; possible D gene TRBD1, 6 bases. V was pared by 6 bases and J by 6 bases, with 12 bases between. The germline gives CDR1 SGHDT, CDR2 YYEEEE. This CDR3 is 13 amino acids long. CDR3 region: CASTQDSSGELFF. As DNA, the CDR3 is TGTGCCAGCACCCAGGACAGTTCCGGGGAGCTGTTTTTT.

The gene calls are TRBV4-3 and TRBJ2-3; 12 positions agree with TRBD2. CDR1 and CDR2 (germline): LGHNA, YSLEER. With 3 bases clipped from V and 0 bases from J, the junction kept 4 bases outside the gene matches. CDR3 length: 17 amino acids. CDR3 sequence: CASSQLGLAGSTDTQYF. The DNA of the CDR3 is TGCGCCAGCAGCCAGCTCGGACTAGCGGGGAGCACAGATACGCAGTATTTT.

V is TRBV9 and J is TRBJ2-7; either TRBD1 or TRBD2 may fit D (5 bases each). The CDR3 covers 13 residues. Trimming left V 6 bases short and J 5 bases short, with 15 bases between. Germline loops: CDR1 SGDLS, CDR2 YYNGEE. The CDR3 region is CASKRGETDEQYF. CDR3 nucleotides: TGTGCCAGCAAAAGAGGGGAAACCGACGAGCAGTACTTC.

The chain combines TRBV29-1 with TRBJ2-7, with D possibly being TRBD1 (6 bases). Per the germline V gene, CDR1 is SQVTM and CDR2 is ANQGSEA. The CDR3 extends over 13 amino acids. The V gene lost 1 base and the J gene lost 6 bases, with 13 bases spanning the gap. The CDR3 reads CSVEGQVRVEQYF. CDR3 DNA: TGCAGCGTTGAAGGACAGGTCCGAGTCGAGCAGTACTTC.

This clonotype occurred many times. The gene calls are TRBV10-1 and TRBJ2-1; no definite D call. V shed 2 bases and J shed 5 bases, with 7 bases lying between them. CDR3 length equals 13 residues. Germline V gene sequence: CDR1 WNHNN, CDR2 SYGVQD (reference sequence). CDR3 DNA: TGCGCCAGCAGTGAGACTCCGGACAATGAGCAGTTCTTC. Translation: CASSETPDNEQFF.

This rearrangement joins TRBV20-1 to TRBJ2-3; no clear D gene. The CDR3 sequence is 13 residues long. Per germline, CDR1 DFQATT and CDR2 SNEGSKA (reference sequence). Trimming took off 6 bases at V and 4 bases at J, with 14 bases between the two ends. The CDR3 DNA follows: TGCAGTGCACGCCAGTTGCGTTCAGATACGCAGTATTTT. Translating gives CSARQLRSDTQYF.